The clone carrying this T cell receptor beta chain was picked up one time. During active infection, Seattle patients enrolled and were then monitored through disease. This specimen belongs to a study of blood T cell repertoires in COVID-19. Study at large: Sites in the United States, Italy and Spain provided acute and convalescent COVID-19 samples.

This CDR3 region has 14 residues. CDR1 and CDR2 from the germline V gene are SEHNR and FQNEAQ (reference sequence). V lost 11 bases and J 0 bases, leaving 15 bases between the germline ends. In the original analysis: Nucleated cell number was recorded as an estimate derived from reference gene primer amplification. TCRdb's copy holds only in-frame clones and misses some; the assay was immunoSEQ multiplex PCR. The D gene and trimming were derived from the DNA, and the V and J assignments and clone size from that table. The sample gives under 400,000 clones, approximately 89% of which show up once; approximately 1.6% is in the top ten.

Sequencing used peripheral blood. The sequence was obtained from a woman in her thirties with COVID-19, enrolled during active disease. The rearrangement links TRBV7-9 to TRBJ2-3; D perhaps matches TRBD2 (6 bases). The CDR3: CAGGISSSTDTQYF. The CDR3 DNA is TGTGCCGGGGGGATATCTTCTAGCACAGATACGCAGTATTTT.